These T cell receptor beta chains were read from a single sample in a study of shared clonotypes between healthy human individuals. The repertoire was sequenced with immunoSEQ multiplex PCR; TCRdb's copy has only in-frame clones and lacks some. The sample has some 510,000 clones; approximately 79% are singletons. Sequenced input: PBMCs. All receptors derive from a woman in her 40s in good health. Some clones in this sample may be carry-over from other donors' samples. Both conserved end residues are part of each CDR3. Fields, in order: clone size, J gene, V gene, D gene, CDR3 protein, CDR3 DNA. A D gene is named only where the DNA matches it firmly. Clone size appears in some rows only: once, few, many, or a class for an expanded clone.

-	TRBJ2-3	TRBV5-1	-	CASSSLDAYTDTQYF	TGCGCCAGCAGCTCCCTGGACGCCTACACAGATACGCAGTATTTT
few	TRBJ1-1	TRBV23-1	-	CAINTNTEAFF	TGCGCCATCAACACGAACACTGAAGCTTTCTTT
-	TRBJ2-7	TRBV6-5	-	CASSYSDEQYF	TGTGCCAGCAGTTACTCTGACGAGCAGTACTTC
-	TRBJ2-2	TRBV6-5	-	CASSPLMENTGELFF	TGTGCCAGCAGCCCCCTCATGGAAAACACCGGGGAGCTGTTTTTT
-	TRBJ2-3	TRBV6-6	-	CASAHPGLRTDTQYF	TGTGCCAGCGCCCACCCGGGACTTCGCACAGATACGCAGTATTTT
many	TRBJ2-1	TRBV7-3	TRBD2	CASSSLAGGYNEQFF	TGTGCCAGCAGCTCACTAGCGGGAGGATACAATGAGCAGTTCTTC
-	TRBJ2-5	TRBV27	TRBD2	CASRPAGWETQYF	TGTGCCAGCAGGCCAGCGGGATGGGAGACCCAGTACTTC
-	TRBJ2-1	TRBV5-4	TRBD2	CASSLGTSVYYNEQFF	TGTGCCAGCAGCTTGGGGACTAGCGTTTACTACAATGAGCAGTTCTTC
-	TRBJ1-2	TRBV10-3	TRBD1	CAITETGAMGYTF	TGTGCCATCACCGAGACAGGGGCCATGGGCTACACCTTC
few	TRBJ2-2	TRBV7-3	-	CASSGSGELFF	TGTGCCAGCAGTGGTTCCGGGGAGCTGTTTTTT